This TCR beta chain was sequenced in a study of OX40 agonist ivuxolimab in advanced cancers. Study background: Administration of intravenous ivuxolimab to patients occurred every 2 weeks at 0.01 to 10 mg/kg. Partial responses occurred in three patients (one hepatocellular carcinoma, two cutaneous melanoma).

General study points: CD8+ T cells were the subset that, on average, had more expanded clones than CD4+.

Sequencing used immunoSEQ multiplex PCR; TCRdb keeps in-frame clones, though not all of them. The sample lists tens of thousands of clones, approximately 87% seen once, with approximately 7% in the top ten. Germline loops: CDR1 MNHNS, CDR2 SASEGT. CDR3 length: 17 residues. V lost 4 bases to trimming and J lost 0 bases; unmatched junction nucleotides: 5. Sampling of blood occurred at baseline, cycle 4 day 1, and cycle 7 day 1. With respect to this clone: Antigen: not known.

The chain has TRBV6-1 and TRBJ2-7; TRBD2 aligns across 14 bases. The material sequenced was CD4+ or CD8+ T cells sorted from blood, taken in a trial of the OX40 agonist ivuxolimab. The clonotype originates from an adult with an advanced solid tumor such as melanoma, head and neck, liver or kidney cancer. The CDR3 here is CASSGGLAGASSYEQYF. In DNA, the CDR3 is TGTGCCAGCAGTGGGGGACTAGCGGGGGCTAGCTCCTACGAGCAGTACTTC.